These 2 T cell receptor beta chains share one sample of origin, sequenced in a study of blood T cell repertoires in COVID-19. TCRdb's copy holds only in-frame clones and misses some; the assay was immunoSEQ multiplex PCR. The sample has around 110,000 clones; 80% to 90% are singletons. Sequenced input: peripheral blood. The receptors here all came from a man in his forties with acute or convalescent COVID-19.

This chain joins TRBV18 and TRBJ2-1; D unresolved. This CDR3 is 12 amino acids long. The V end was cut by 3 bases, the J end by 7 bases, with 7 bases between. CDR1 is KGHSH and CDR2 is LQKENI in the germline V gene. CDR3 amino acids: CASSPTENEQFF. CDR3 DNA: TGTGCCAGCTCACCGACGGAGAATGAGCAGTTCTTC.

This clone was detected a few times. The chain employs TRBV5-1 and TRBJ1-4; 7 nucleotides align to TRBD1. Germline V lookup: CDR1 SGHRS, CDR2 YFSETQ. After removal of 0 bases from V and 8 bases from J, the junction contained 4 bases not matched to a gene. The CDR3 covers 14 residues. The CDR3 DNA sequence: TGCGCCAGCAGCTTGGACAGGGGAGGAGAAAAACTGTTTTTT. Translated: CASSLDRGGEKLFF.